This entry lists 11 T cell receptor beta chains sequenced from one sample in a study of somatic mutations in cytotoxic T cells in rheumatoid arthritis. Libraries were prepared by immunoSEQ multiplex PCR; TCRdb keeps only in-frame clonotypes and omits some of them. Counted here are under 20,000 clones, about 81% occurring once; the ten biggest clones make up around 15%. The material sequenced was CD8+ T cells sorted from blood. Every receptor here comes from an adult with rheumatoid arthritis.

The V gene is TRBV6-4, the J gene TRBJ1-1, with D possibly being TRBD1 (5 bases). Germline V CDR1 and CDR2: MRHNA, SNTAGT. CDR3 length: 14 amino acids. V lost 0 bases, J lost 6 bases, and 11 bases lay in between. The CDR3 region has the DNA TGTGCCAGCAGTGACTCTCCAGGGAATGCTGAAGCTTTCTTT. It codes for CASSDSPGNAEAFF.

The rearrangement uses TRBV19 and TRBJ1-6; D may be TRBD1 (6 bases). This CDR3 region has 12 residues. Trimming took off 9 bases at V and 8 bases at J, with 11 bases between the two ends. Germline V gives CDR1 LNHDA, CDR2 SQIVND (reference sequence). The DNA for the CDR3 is TGTGCCAGCCAGGGGAGGTATTCACCCCTCCACTTT. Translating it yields CASQGRYSPLHF.

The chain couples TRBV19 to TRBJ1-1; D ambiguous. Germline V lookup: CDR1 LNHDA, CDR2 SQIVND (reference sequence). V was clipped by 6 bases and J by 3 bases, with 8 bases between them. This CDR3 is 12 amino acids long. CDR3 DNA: TGTGCCAGTAGCCTCGGGGACACTGAAGCTTTCTTT. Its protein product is CASSLGDTEAFF.

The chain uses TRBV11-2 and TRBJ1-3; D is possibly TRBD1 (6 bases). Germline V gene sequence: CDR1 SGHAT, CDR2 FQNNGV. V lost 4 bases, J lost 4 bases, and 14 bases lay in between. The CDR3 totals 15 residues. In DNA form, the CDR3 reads TGTGCCAGCAGCTCTAAAGGGGGTCCCGGAAACACCATATATTTT. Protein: CASSSKGGPGNTIYF.

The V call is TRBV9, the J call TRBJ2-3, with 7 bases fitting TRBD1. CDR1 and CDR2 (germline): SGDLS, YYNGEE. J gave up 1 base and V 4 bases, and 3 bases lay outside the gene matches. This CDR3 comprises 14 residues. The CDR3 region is CASSITGGTDTQYF. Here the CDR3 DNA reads TGTGCCAGCAGCATTACAGGGGGCACAGATACGCAGTATTTT. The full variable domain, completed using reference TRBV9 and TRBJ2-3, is DSGVTQTPKHLITATGQRVTLRCSPRSGDLSVYWYQQSLDQGLQFLIQYYNGEERAKGNILERFSAQQFPDLHSELNLSSLELGDSALYFCASSITGGTDTQYFGPGTRLTVL.

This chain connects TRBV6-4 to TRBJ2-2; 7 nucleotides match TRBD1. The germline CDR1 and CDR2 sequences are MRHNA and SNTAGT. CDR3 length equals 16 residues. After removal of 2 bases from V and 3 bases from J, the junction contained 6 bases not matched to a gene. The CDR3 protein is CASSDQRQGDTGELFF. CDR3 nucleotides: TGTGCCAGCAGTGACCAAAGACAGGGAGACACCGGGGAGCTGTTTTTT.

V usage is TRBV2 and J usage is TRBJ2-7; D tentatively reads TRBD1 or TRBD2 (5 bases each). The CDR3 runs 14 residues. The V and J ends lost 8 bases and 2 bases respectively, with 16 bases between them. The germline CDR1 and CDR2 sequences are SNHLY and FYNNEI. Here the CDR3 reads CASDYSGTTYEQYF. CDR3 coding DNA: TGTGCCAGCGACTATTCCGGGACGACCTACGAGCAGTACTTC.

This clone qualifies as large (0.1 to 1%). The CDR3 protein is CASSLEVEWEQYF. CDR3 nucleotides: TGTGCCAGCAGCTTAGAGGTAGAGTGGGAGCAGTACTTC. The chain has TRBV11-2 and TRBJ2-7; D remains unclear. The CDR3 totals 13 residues. Trimming stripped 0 bases from V and 7 bases from J, with 10 bases between. Per germline, CDR1 SGHAT and CDR2 FQNNGV.

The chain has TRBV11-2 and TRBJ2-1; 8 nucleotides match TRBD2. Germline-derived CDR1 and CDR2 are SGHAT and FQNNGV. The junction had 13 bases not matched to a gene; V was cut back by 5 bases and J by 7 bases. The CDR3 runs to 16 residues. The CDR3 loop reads CASSKTTAGVDNEQFF. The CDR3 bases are TGTGCCAGCAGCAAGACGACAGCGGGAGTTGATAATGAGCAGTTCTTC.

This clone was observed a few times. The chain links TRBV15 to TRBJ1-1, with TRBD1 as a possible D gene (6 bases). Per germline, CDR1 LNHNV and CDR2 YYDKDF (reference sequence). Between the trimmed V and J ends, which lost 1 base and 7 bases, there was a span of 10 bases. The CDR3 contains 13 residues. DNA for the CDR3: TGTGCCACCAGCAGAGCGACAGGTATTGAAGCTTTCTTT. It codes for CATSRATGIEAFF.

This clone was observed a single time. As DNA, the CDR3 is TGTGCCAGTAGTATCCGGGCCAGGGGATCCTACAATGAGCAGTTCTTC. It specifies CASSIRARGSYNEQFF. The rearrangement links TRBV19 to TRBJ2-1; possible D gene TRBD1, 6 bases. The CDR3 sequence is 16 residues long. Trimming removed 3 bases from V and 1 base from J, with 13 bases in between. Germline V gene sequence: CDR1 LNHDA, CDR2 SQIVND (reference sequence).